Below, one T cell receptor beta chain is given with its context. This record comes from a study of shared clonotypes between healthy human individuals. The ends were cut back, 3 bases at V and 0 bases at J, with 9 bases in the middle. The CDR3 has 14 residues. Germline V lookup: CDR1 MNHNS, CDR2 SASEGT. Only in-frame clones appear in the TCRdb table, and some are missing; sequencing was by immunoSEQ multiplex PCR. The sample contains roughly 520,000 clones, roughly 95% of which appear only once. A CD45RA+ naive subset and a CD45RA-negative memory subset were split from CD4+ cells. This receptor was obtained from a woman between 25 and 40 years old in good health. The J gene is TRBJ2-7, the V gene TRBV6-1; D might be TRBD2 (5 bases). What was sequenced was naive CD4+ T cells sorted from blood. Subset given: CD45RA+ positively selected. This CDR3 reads CASSEQRSSYEQYF. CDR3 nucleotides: TGTGCCAGCAGTGAGCAGCGGAGCTCCTACGAGCAGTACTTC.